The present T cell receptor (beta chain) was sequenced within a study of T cells in Graves' hyperthyroidism and ophthalmopathy. This clonotype was picked up many times. CDR1 and CDR2 from the germline V gene are SGHRS and YFSETQ. The CDR3 runs 14 residues. V dropped 4 bases and J dropped 7 bases, with 18 bases sitting between them. RNA transcripts were the template for amplifying TCR beta CDR3 regions. HTBI primers were used for first-round RT-PCR of the TCR CDR3. TCRdb redid the calling of the multiplex PCR reads with MiXCR, one entry per CDR3 protein. The repertoire holds approximately 400,000 distinct CDR3 sequences, with around a sixth as singletons.

The clonotype comes from a woman aged 18-30 years with Graves' hyperthyroidism. This chain joins TRBV5-1 and TRBJ2-7; D is possibly TRBD2 (6 bases). Sequenced sample: blood. CDR3 region: CASSPAVGGREQYF. In nucleotides, the CDR3 is TGCGCCAGCAGCCCCGCCGTGGGGGGTAGGGAGCAGTACTTC. Using reference TRBV5-1 and TRBJ2-7 for the parts outside the CDR3, the full variable domain is KAGVTQTPRYLIKTRGQQVTLSCSPISGHRSVSWYQQTPGQGLQFLFEYFSETQRNKGNFPGRFSGRQFSNSRSEMNVSTLELGDSALYLCASSPAVGGREQYFGPGTRLTVT.